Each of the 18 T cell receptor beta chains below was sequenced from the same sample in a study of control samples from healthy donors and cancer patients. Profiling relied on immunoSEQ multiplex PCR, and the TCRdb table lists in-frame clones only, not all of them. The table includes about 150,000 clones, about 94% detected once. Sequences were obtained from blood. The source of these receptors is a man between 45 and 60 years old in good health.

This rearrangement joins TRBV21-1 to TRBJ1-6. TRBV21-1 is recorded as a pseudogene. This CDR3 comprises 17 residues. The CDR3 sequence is CASSTSVYSSYNSPLHF. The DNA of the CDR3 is TGTGCCAGCAGCACCTCCGTGTATAGCTCCTATAATTCACCCCTCCACTTT.

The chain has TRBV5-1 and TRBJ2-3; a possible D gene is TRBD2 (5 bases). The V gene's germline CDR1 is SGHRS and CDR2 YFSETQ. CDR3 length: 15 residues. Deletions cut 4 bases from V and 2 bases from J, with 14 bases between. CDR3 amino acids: CASSRVAGDTDTQYF. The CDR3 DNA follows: TGCGCCAGCAGCCGAGTAGCCGGGGACACAGATACGCAGTATTTT.

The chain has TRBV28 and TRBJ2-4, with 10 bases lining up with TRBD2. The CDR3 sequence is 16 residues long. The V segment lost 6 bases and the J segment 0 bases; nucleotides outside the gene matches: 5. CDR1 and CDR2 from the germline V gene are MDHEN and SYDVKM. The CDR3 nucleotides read TGTGCCAGCAGGAATCTAGCGGGAGTAGCCAAAAACATTCAGTACTTC. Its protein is CASRNLAGVAKNIQYF. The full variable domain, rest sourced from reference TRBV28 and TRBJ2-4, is DVKVTQSSRYLVKRTGEKVFLECVQDMDHENMFWYRQDPGLGLRLIYFSYDVKMKEKGDIPEGYSVSREKKERFSLILESASTNQTSMYLCASRNLAGVAKNIQYFGAGTRLSVL.

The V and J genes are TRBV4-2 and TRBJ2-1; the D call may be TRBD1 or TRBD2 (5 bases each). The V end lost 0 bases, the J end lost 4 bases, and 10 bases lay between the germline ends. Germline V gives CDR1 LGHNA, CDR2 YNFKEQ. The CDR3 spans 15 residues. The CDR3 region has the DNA TGTGCCAGCAGCCAAGAAATCGGGGCTTACAATGAGCAGTTCTTC. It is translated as CASSQEIGAYNEQFF.

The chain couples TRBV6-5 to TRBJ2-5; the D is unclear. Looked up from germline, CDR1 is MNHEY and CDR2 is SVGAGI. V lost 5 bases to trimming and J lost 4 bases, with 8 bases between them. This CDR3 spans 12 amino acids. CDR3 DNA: TGTGCCAGCAGTCTGGGGATAGAGACCCAGTACTTC. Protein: CASSLGIETQYF.

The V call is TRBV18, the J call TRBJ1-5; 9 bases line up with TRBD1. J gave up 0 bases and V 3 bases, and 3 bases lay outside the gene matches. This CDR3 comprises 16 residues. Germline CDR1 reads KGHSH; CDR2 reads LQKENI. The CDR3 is CASSPGTGYSNQPQHF. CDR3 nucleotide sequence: TGTGCCAGCTCACCCGGGACAGGGTATAGCAATCAGCCCCAGCATTTT.

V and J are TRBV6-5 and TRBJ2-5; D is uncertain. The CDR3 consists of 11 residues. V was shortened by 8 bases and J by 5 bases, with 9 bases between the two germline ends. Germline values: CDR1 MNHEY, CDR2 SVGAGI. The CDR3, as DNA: TGTGCCAGCGAGGATTCGGAGACCCAGTACTTC. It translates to CASEDSETQYF.

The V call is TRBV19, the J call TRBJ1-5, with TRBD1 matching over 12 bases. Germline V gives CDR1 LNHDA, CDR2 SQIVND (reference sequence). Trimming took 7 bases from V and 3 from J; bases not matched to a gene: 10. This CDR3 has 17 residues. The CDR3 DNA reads TGTGCCAGTACGTCCCGGGACAGGGGGCAAGACAATCAGCCCCAGCATTTT. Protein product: CASTSRDRGQDNQPQHF.

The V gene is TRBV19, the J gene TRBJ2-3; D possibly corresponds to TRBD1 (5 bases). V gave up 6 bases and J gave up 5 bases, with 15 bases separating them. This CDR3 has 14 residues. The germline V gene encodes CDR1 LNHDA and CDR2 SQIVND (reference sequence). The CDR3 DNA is TGTGCCAGTAGGAAAGGGGTTGTAGGAGATACGCAGTATTTT. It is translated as CASRKGVVGDTQYF.

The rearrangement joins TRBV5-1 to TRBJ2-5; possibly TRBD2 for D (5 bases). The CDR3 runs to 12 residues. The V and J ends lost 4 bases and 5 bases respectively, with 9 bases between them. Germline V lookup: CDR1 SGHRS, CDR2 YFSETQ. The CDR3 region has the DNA TGCGCCAGCAGCCCCTCGGGGGAGACCCAGTACTTC. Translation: CASSPSGETQYF.

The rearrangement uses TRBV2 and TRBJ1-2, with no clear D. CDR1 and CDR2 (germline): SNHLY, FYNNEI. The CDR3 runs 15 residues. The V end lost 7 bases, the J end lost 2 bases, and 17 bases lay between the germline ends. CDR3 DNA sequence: TGTGCCAGCACCCGGGAGGCAGCCGTCAACTATGGCTACACCTTC. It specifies CASTREAAVNYGYTF.

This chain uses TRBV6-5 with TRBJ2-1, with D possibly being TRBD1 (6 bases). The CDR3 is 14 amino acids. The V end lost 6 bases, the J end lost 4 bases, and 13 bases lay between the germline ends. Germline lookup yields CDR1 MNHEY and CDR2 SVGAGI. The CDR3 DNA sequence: TGTGCCAGCAGGCGTCCGGGACAATACAATGAGCAGTTCTTC. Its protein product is CASRRPGQYNEQFF.

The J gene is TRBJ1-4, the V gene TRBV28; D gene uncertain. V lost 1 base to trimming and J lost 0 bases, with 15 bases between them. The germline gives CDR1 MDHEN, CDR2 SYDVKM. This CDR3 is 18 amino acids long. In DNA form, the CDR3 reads TGTGCCAGCAGTTTATCCCCGGGGAGTTTCGCAACTAATGAAAAACTGTTTTTT. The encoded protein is CASSLSPGSFATNEKLFF.

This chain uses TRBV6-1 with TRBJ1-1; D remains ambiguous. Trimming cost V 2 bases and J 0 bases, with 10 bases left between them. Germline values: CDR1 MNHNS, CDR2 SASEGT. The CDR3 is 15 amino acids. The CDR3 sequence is CASSELDQMNTEAFF. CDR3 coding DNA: TGTGCCAGCAGTGAATTGGACCAAATGAACACTGAAGCTTTCTTT.

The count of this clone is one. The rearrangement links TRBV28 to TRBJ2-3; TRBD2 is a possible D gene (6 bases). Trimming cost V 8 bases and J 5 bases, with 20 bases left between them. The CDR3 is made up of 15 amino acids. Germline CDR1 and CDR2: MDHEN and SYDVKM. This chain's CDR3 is CASLGSGVKLDTQYF. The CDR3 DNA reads TGTGCCAGCCTAGGTAGCGGCGTTAAACTAGATACGCAGTATTTT.

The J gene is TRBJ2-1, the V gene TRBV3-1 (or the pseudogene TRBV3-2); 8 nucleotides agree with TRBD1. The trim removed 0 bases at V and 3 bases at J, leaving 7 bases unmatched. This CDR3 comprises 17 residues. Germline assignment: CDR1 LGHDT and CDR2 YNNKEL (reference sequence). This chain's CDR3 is CASSQEFLGTGYNEQFF. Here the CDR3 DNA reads TGTGCCAGCAGCCAAGAATTTTTGGGGACAGGCTACAATGAGCAGTTCTTC.

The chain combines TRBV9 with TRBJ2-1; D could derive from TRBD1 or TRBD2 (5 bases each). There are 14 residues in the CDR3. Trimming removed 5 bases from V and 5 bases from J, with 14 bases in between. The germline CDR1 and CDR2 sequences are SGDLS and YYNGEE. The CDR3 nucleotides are TGTGCCAGCAGTCCTCACAGAGGGGACAATGAGCAGTTCTTC. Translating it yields CASSPHRGDNEQFF.

In DNA form, the CDR3 reads TGTGCCAGCAGCTTTAGCGGGCGAGAGACCCAGTACTTC. Protein: CASSFSGRETQYF. This chain links TRBV7-2 with TRBJ2-5; 7 nucleotides match TRBD2. Germline V CDR1 and CDR2: SGHTA, FQGNSA. The CDR3 has 13 amino acids. The J segment lost 4 bases and the V segment lost 3 bases, leaving 2 bases of the junction unmatched.